These T cell receptor beta chains were read from a single sample in a study of patients and donors after allogeneic stem cell transplantation. TCRdb reprocessed the RT-PCR reads with MiXCR, giving one entry per CDR3 protein. The repertoire holds about 960,000 distinct CDR3 sequences, approximately 19% seen once, with 5% to 6.5% in the top ten. Sequences were obtained from blood, either unsorted or a sorted T cell fraction (not recorded which). These receptor sequences come from a human donor who was either an allogeneic HSCT recipient or a stem cell or donor lymphocyte infusion donor (not recorded which). It is not recorded whose cells these are; they may come from a transplant donor. Both conserved end residues are part of each CDR3. A D gene is named only where the DNA matches it firmly. Clone size appears in some rows only: once, few, many, or a class for an expanded clone.

v_gene	d_gene	abundance	j_gene	CDR3nt	CDR3aa
TRBV6-1	NA	NA	TRBJ1-6	TGTGCCAGCAGTCCTTCTGTTCGGGGGAATTCACCCCTCCACTTT	CASSPSVRGNSPLHF
TRBV9	TRBD1	few	TRBJ2-1	TGTGCCAGCAGCGCAGACAGGGCCCATTACAATGAGCAGTTCTTC	CASSADRAHYNEQFF
TRBV20-1	NA	many	TRBJ1-6	TGCAGAGTCGACAGGAGAGATAATTCACCCCTCCACTTT	CRVDRRDNSPLHF
TRBV6-1	NA	NA	TRBJ2-1	TGTGCCAGCAGTCCCTTTGGGGGGGGGCCGGGGAATGAGCAGTTCTTC	CASSPFGGGPGNEQFF
TRBV15	TRBD1	NA	TRBJ2-2	TGTGCCACCAGCAGAGAAGGCCGGGACAGAAGCACCGGGGAGCTGTTTTTT	CATSREGRDRSTGELFF
TRBV9	NA	few	TRBJ1-2	TGTGCCAGCAGCGTAGAGGGGGGAGCTGGCTACACCTTC	CASSVEGGAGYTF
TRBV10-3	TRBD2	few	TRBJ2-1	TGTGCCATCAGCGGGGCAGCGGGACTGAGCTCCTACAATGAGCAGTTCTTC	CAISGAAGLSSYNEQFF
TRBV20-1	NA	NA	TRBJ2-3	TGCAGTGCCAGAAGGAATCAGGATACGCAGTATTTT	CSARRNQDTQYF
TRBV5-1	NA	few	TRBJ2-3	TGCGCCAGCAGCTTGGGAGGTAATGGAGATACGCAGTATTTT	CASSLGGNGDTQYF
TRBV4-2	TRBD2	few	TRBJ2-1	TGTGCCAGCAGCCAAGGCGGGGGCAATGAGCAGTTCTTC	CASSQGGGNEQFF
TRBV7-8	NA	NA	TRBJ2-7	TGTGCCAGCAGCTTAGGGGCGGTCCGTCCCGGCACTAAATACTTC	CASSLGAVRPGTKYF
TRBV7-3	NA	few	TRBJ2-3	TGTGCCAGCAGCTTAATCGGGGCTAGCACAGATACGCAGTATTTT	CASSLIGASTDTQYF
TRBV28	TRBD2	few	TRBJ2-7	TGTGCCAGCAGTCCGGGGGGGGTTCCCTACGAGCAGTACTTC	CASSPGGVPYEQYF
TRBV5-1	NA	few	TRBJ1-1	TGCGCCAGCAGCCCAGATGTCGGGGGCCTGAACACTGAAGCTTTCTTT	CASSPDVGGLNTEAFF
TRBV20-1	NA	NA	TRBJ1-1	TGCAGTGCTAGGGACTTAGGGACTGGCACTGAAGCTTTCTTT	CSARDLGTGTEAFF
TRBV20-1	NA	NA	TRBJ2-7	TGCAGTGCTAGTTGGGGGAGCGAGCAGTACTTC	CSASWGSEQYF
TRBV4-2	TRBD1	few	TRBJ2-2	TGTGCCAGCAGCCAAGGTTTGGGGGCAGGGGGCACCGGGGAGCTGTTTTTT	CASSQGLGAGGTGELFF
TRBV19	NA	NA	TRBJ1-6	TGTCCTCTCGGGAGGTTCTATTCACCCCTCCACTTT	CPLGRFYSPLHF
TRBV29-1	TRBD2	few	TRBJ2-1	TGCAGCGCCAGAAGGCTAGCGGGTTTAGATGAGCAGTTCTTC	CSARRLAGLDEQFF
TRBV3-1	TRBD2	NA	TRBJ2-3	TGTGCCAGCAGCCAAGGCTGGACTAGCGGTATCACAGATACGCAGTATTTT	CASSQGWTSGITDTQYF
TRBV28	NA	few	TRBJ2-1	TGTGCCAGCAGTTTATGGCCAGAAGGGACCTACAATGAGCAGTTCTTC	CASSLWPEGTYNEQFF
TRBV11-2	NA	few	TRBJ2-7	TGTGCCAGCAGCTTAGGGAGGACGCTCCGGGACGAGCAGTACTTC	CASSLGRTLRDEQYF
TRBV5-6	TRBD1	NA	TRBJ1-2	TGTGCCAGCAGCTTTAAAGGACAGGGGCCTCCCTATGGCTACACCTTC	CASSFKGQGPPYGYTF
TRBV19	TRBD1	NA	TRBJ1-2	TGTGCCAGTACGGTGACAGGGGGATATGGCTACACCTTC	CASTVTGGYGYTF
TRBV12-3/TRBV12-4	TRBD1	many	TRBJ2-5	TGTGCCAGCAGTTCGCAGGGGGCGGGGGAGACCCAGTACTTC	CASSSQGAGETQYF
TRBV7-9	NA	once	TRBJ1-2	TGTGCCAGCAGCTTAGGTTGGACGGATCTTTCGCGAGGCTACACCTTC	CASSLGWTDLSRGYTF
TRBV6-5	NA	NA	TRBJ2-7	NA	CASSYFPVGSGSSYEQNF
TRBV6-5	NA	many	TRBJ1-1	TGTGCCAGCAGTTACTCAGCAGTGAACACTGAAGCTTTCTTT	CASSYSAVNTEAFF
TRBV9	NA	few	TRBJ2-1	TGTGCCAGCACCAGGACTAATTTTGATGAGCAGTTCTTC	CASTRTNFDEQFF
TRBV2	NA	few	TRBJ1-4	TGTGCCAGCTATTGGCAGGAACCAACTAATGAAAAACTGTTTTTT	CASYWQEPTNEKLFF
TRBV5-6	NA	few	TRBJ1-2	TGTGCCAGCAGTGAGGGGGTTGGCTACACCTTC	CASSEGVGYTF